This T cell receptor (beta chain) was observed in a study of CD8 T cells in Susac syndrome. Study-level information: Each patient with Susac syndrome, at the time of blood draw, was therapy-naive, on corticosteroids, or on intravenous immunoglobulin alone.

CD8+ and CD4+ T cells from blood underwent TCR beta sequencing, which was carried out in a high-throughput format. V shed 6 bases, J shed 3 bases, and the junction held 2 bases outside the gene matches. The CDR3 covers 14 residues. CDR1 and CDR2 from the germline V gene are SEHNR and FQNEAQ (reference sequence). Roughly 0.45 to 1 ug RNA was reverse transcribed with random hexamers. Amplification of TCR beta CDR3 was carried out by immunoSEQ multiplex PCR, which covered 54 Vbeta and 13 Jbeta segments. TCRdb recomputed calls from the immunoSEQ multiplex PCR reads with MiXCR, one row per CDR3 protein. Counted here are roughly 190,000 distinct CDR3 sequences, approximately 96% occurring once; the ten biggest clones make up 0.075% to 0.1%.

Sequences were obtained from CD4+ T cells from PBMCs. The chain is built from TRBV7-9 and TRBJ1-5; 10 bases agree with TRBD1. The clonotype originates from a human donor with Susac syndrome. CDR3 bases: TGTGCCAGCAGGGGACAGGGGCTCAATCAGCCCCAGCATTTT. It codes for CASRGQGLNQPQHF.